The following is a T cell receptor beta chain sequence with its context. Antigen specificity is unknown. Other DNA sequences in this specimen translate into the identical CDR3. Sequenced material consisted of expressed TCRB transcripts (all of the isolated RNA was reverse transcribed). Clones were read by immunoSEQ multiplex PCR, and TCRdb kept only the in-frame ones, dropping some. This table has a few hundred thousand clones, 9.5% to 12% appearing once. The CDR3 length is 16 residues. The J segment lost 3 bases and the V segment lost 0 bases, leaving 8 bases of the junction unmatched. Germline V CDR1 and CDR2: SGDLS, YYNGEE. The sample comes from a study of beta chain features in type 1 diabetes. Overall study findings and caveats: Although PCR might favor shorter templates, it would do so equally in patients and controls. TCRB repertoires of naive, central memory and Treg cells appeared more similar among patients than among healthy donors.

The chain recombines TRBV9 with TRBJ2-7; 8 nucleotides align to TRBD2. Sequences were obtained from naive CD4+ T cells from blood. The receptor was derived from a woman in her 30s in good health. CDR3 residues: CASSVGGTSGNYEQYF. The CDR3 nucleotides are TGTGCCAGCAGCGTAGGGGGGACTAGTGGCAACTACGAGCAGTACTTC.